This T cell receptor beta chain is from a study of response to subunit inactivated influenza vaccine. Study-wide points: After each seasonal influenza vaccination, few new T cells are recruited, the authors suggested.

The trim removed 3 bases at V and 2 bases at J, leaving 5 bases unmatched. Germline CDR1 SGHTS, CDR2 YDEGEE. This CDR3 has 14 residues. A few counts support this clonotype. Its antigen is not known. From the RT-PCR reads, TCRdb called clonotypes with MiXCR, one entry per CDR3 protein. The table includes hundreds of thousands of distinct CDR3 sequences, 15% to 18% detected once. The sequences come from PBMCs from blood, collected roughly 12 days after vaccination. The source is a middle-aged man who received an inactivated influenza vaccine. This chain links TRBV5-8 with TRBJ2-7; 7 bases line up with TRBD2. The CDR3 nucleotides read TGTGCCAGCAGCTGGCCTAGCGGACCCTACGAGCAGTACTTC. Protein: CASSWPSGPYEQYF.